One sample yielded the 30 T cell receptor beta chains listed below, sequenced in a study of T cells in women clearing cervical HPV infection (dated by TCRdb to 2017 to 2018). The library was built by means of the immunoSEQ multiplex PCR assay. In its TCRdb copy, this immuneACCESS table keeps in-frame sequences only and misses some clones. Where compared with another copy, unresolved V genes explain less than half of these, and the others have no known cause. The table for this sample shows nearly 20,000 clones. Under 3.5% of the sample rests with the top ten. The material sequenced was blood buffy coat. The receptors were sampled from a woman between 18 and 70 years old with a cervical HPV16 infection that either progressed to CIN3+ or cleared (not recorded which).

Concerning this clone: The read ends 3 residues early relative to the CDR3; the germline J gene fills the gap. V and J are TRBV12-3 or TRBV12-4 and TRBJ1-6, with D perhaps TRBD1 (5 bases). Deletions cut 6 bases from V and 7 bases from J, with 16 bases between. CDR3 size: 15 residues. CDR3 sequence: CASSPRVGGNSPLHF. The part of the CDR3 DNA that was read is TGTGCCAGCAGCCCCCGTGTTGGGGGGAATTCACCC.

Comments on this clone: The read halts 3 residues ahead of the CDR3 end, with the missing end drawn from the germline J gene. The chain couples TRBV12-5 to TRBJ1-5, with D perhaps matching TRBD1 (6 bases). In germline, CDR1 is LGHNT, CDR2 FRNRAP. The CDR3 runs to 14 residues. The ends were cut back, 0 bases at V and 4 bases at J, with 7 bases in the middle. CDR3 DNA, as far as it was read: TGTGCTAGTGGTTTGGTACAGGGAAATCAGCCC. Translating it yields CASGLVQGNQP. The whole CDR3 reads CASGLVQGNQPQHF.

As regards this clone: The sequence runs out 3 residues before the end of the CDR3; the remainder is reconstructed from the germline J gene. V usage is TRBV5-4 and J usage is TRBJ2-3; 11 nucleotides align to TRBD2. V lost 2 bases to trimming and J lost 3 bases; unmatched junction nucleotides: 5. The V gene's germline CDR1 is SGHNT and CDR2 YYREEE (reference sequence). CDR3 size: 16 residues. The CDR3 region is CASSFYSGGETDTQYF. CDR3 DNA (partial): TGTGCCAGCAGCTTCTATAGCGGGGGGGAAACAGATACG.

For this clone: With the read ending 3 residues before the CDR3 end, the germline J gene is used to fill in that end. The chain joins TRBV4-1 to TRBJ1-5; tentative D call: TRBD1 (5 bases). Germline loops: CDR1 MGHRA, CDR2 YSYEKL. V was cut by 1 base and J by 4 bases, with 11 bases left in between. The CDR3 has 15 amino acids. The CDR3 is CASSQVAQVNQPQHF. The part of the CDR3 DNA that was read is TGCGCCAGCAGCCAAGTGGCACAGGTTAATCAGCCC.

A remark on this clone: The read gets to within 3 residues of the CDR3 end, and the germline J gene fills in the rest. The V gene is TRBV2, the J gene TRBJ2-1, with 10 bases lining up with TRBD2. The germline V gene encodes CDR1 SNHLY and CDR2 FYNNEI. The CDR3 length is 15 residues. Trimming cost V 7 bases and J 1 base; bases outside gene matches: 4. The CDR3 sequence: CASTERGGSYNEQFF. CDR3 DNA (partial): TGTGCCAGCACCGAGCGGGGGGGGTCCTACAATGAG.

As for this clone: The read terminates 3 residues before the CDR3 end, so the remaining end is supplied by the germline J gene. The chain joins TRBV14 to TRBJ2-1, with TRBD1 matching over 7 bases. V shed 0 bases, J shed 3 bases, and the junction held 8 bases outside the gene matches. Germline CDR1 is SGHDN and CDR2 is FVKESK. The CDR3 has 17 residues. This chain's CDR3 is CASSQEARDRDYNEQFF. Incomplete CDR3 DNA: TGTGCCAGCAGCCAAGAGGCCCGAGACAGGGACTACAATGAG.

CDR3 bases read: TGCGCCAGCAGCTTGTCGGACAGGGGAATCTACGAG. Residues: CASSLSDRGIYE. The CDR3 as a whole reads CASSLSDRGIYEQYF. V gene TRBV5-1 combines with J gene TRBJ2-7, with 9 positions matching TRBD1. Sequencing ends 3 residues short of the CDR3 end; the germline J gene provides the rest. The CDR3 consists of 15 residues. Germline V lookup: CDR1 SGHRS, CDR2 YFSETQ. Germline trimming cut 1 base from V and 3 bases from J; bases unmatched to any gene: 5.

A note on this clone: The read terminates 3 residues before the CDR3 end, so the remaining end is supplied by the germline J gene. This sequence joins TRBV10-3 and TRBJ2-7; D is unclear. This CDR3 is built from 12 residues. Looked up from germline, CDR1 is ENHRY and CDR2 is SYGVKD. Trimming cost V 3 bases and J 5 bases, with 8 bases left between them. The sequenced part of the CDR3 DNA is TGTGCCATCAGTGAAGGGTACCACGAG. Translating it yields CAISEGYHE. The full CDR3 sequence reads CAISEGYHEQYF.

On this clone: The CDR3 extends 3 residues past the end of the read, so its final part is completed from the germline J gene. The chain uses TRBV20-1 and TRBJ1-3; D uncertain. Per germline, CDR1 DFQATT and CDR2 SNEGSKA (reference sequence). The CDR3 consists of 11 residues. Trimming shortened V by 5 bases and J by 8 bases, and 10 bases separated the two germline ends. The CDR3 protein is CSADDRDTIYF. Partial CDR3 DNA: TGCAGTGCTGATGACCGGGACACC.

Concerning this clone: The missing CDR3 end, 3 residues past where the read stops, is filled in from the germline J gene. The chain has TRBV5-7 and TRBJ1-1; D unresolved. TRBV5-7 falls under the ORF class, with uncertain function. This CDR3 region has 14 residues. V was trimmed by 0 bases and J by 1 base, leaving 7 bases between them. The CDR3 spells CASSLEPGNTEAFF. Incomplete CDR3 DNA: TGTGCCAGCAGCTTGGAGCCAGGGAACACTGAA.

As concerns this clone: Coverage ceases 3 residues before the CDR3 finishes, and the germline J gene fills in the end. The gene calls are TRBV18 and TRBJ2-3, with D hard to call. The germline V gene has CDR1 KGHSH and CDR2 LQKENI. Trimming took off 2 bases at V and 1 base at J, with 10 bases between the two ends. The CDR3 is 15 residues long. CDR3 bases read: TGTGCCAGCTCACCAACTATGCAAGGCACAGATACG. Its protein product is CASSPTMQGTDT. The full CDR3 reads CASSPTMQGTDTQYF.

This clone is deemed medium-sized by its frequency. The read halts 3 residues ahead of the CDR3 end, with the missing end drawn from the germline J gene. The V call is TRBV29-1, the J call TRBJ1-1; D may be TRBD1 (5 bases). Germline V gene data show CDR1 as SQVTM and CDR2 as ANQGSEA. Trimming left V 5 bases short and J 2 bases short, with 21 bases between. The CDR3 has 16 amino acids. The CDR3 here is CSVSVRVLGYNTEAFF. The part of the CDR3 DNA that was read is TGCAGCGTTTCAGTCAGGGTTCTTGGGTACAACACTGAA.

Comments on this clone: The CDR3 end falls 3 residues outside the read, so it is completed with the germline J gene. This rearrangement joins TRBV6-2 or TRBV6-3 to TRBJ2-1; 12 positions match TRBD2. The CDR3 has 15 amino acids. Germline CDR1 MNHEY, CDR2 SVGEGT. V trimming: 4 bases; J trimming: 4 bases; junction bases outside the gene matches: 2. The chain's CDR3 is CASSFGLAGYNEQFF. CDR3 bases read: TGTGCCAGCAGTTTCGGACTAGCGGGGTACAATGAG.

In the case of this clone: Sequencing ends 3 residues short of the CDR3 end; the germline J gene provides the rest. V and J are TRBV5-1 and TRBJ1-6; D is perhaps TRBD1 (5 bases). In germline, CDR1 is SGHRS, CDR2 YFSETQ. This CDR3 has 15 residues. Trimming pared 4 bases from V and 7 bases from J, leaving 15 bases between. Partial CDR3 DNA: TGCGCCAGCAGCCTAGCGACAGAACCAAATTCACCC. Its translation: CASSLATEPNSP. The entire CDR3 sequence reads CASSLATEPNSPLHF.

Remarks on this clone: The observed sequence ends 3 residues before the CDR3 terminus, with the missing tail filled in from the germline J gene. V gene TRBV7-9 combines with J gene TRBJ2-5; TRBD1 matches at 10 bases. CDR1 and CDR2 from the germline V gene are SEHNR and FQNEAQ (reference sequence). V lost 4 bases, J lost 5 bases, and 7 bases stayed unmatched. This CDR3 spans 15 amino acids. CDR3 amino acids: CASSSETGGRETQYF. Partial CDR3 DNA: TGTGCCAGCAGCTCGGAGACAGGGGGCCGGGAGACC. Combining the CDR3 with reference TRBV7-9 and TRBJ2-5 gives the whole variable domain DTGVSQNPRHKITKRGQNVTFRCDPISEHNRLYWYRQTLGQGPEFLTYFQNEAQLEKSRLLSDRFSAERPKGSFSTLEIQRTEQGDSAMYLCASSSETGGRETQYFGPGTRLLVL.

Comments on this clone: The read falls 3 residues short of the CDR3 end, and the missing part is taken from the germline J gene. The J gene is TRBJ1-2, the V gene TRBV7-8, with 7 bases identical to TRBD1. This CDR3 is 15 amino acids long. Germline assignment: CDR1 SGHVS and CDR2 FQNEAQ. The V gene end was trimmed by 5 bases and the J gene end by 4 bases; junction bases not matched to a gene: 10. Incomplete CDR3 DNA: TGTGCCAGCAGCCCTCACAGGGGCGCGATCTATGGC. It translates to CASSPHRGAIYG. The full CDR3 protein reads CASSPHRGAIYGYTF.

Worth noting for this clone: The CDR3 end lies 3 residues beyond the end of the read and is filled in from the germline J gene. The V gene is TRBV2, the J gene TRBJ2-7; D remains ambiguous. Germline CDR1 and CDR2: SNHLY and FYNNEI. Trimming took off 3 bases at V and 0 bases at J, with 6 bases between the two ends. The CDR3 loop spans 13 amino acids. The CDR3 bases that were read are TGTGCCAGCAGTGACAGGAGCTCCTACGAG. It translates to CASSDRSSYE. The entire CDR3 reads CASSDRSSYEQYF. Filled out from reference TRBV2 and TRBJ2-7, the complete variable domain reads EPEVTQTPSHQVTQMGQEVILRCVPISNHLYFYWYRQILGQKVEFLVSFYNNEISEKSEIFDDQFSVERPDGSNFTLKIRSTKLEDSAMYFCASSDRSSYEQYFGPGTRLTVT.

The CDR3 protein is CAWSGSGGGLNEQFF. Partial CDR3 DNA: TGTGCCTGGAGCGGTAGCGGGGGGGGATTAAATGAG. J is TRBJ2-1 and V is TRBV30; 11 bases are shared with TRBD2. The read terminates 3 residues ahead of where the CDR3 ends, so the germline J gene completes it. The CDR3 consists of 15 residues. The J segment lost 7 bases and the V segment lost 3 bases, leaving 8 bases of the junction unmatched. The V gene's germline CDR1 is GTSNPN and CDR2 SVGIG (reference sequence).

The CDR3 bases that were read are TGTGCCAGCTCTTCGGGGGGTGGAAACGAG. Amino acids: CASSSGGGNE. The whole CDR3 region reads CASSSGGGNEQYF. The chain uses TRBV18 and TRBJ2-7, with 7 bases matching TRBD2. The read comes to an end 3 residues before the CDR3 does, leaving the germline J gene to fill in the end. This CDR3 is built from 13 residues. CDR1 is KGHSH, CDR2 LQKENI, per germline. The junction had 7 bases not matched to a gene; V was cut back by 6 bases and J by 5 bases.

On this clone: Sequencing ends 3 residues short of the CDR3 end; the germline J gene provides the rest. The chain has TRBV7-9 and TRBJ2-5, with unresolved D. Trimming left V 5 bases short and J 2 bases short, with 3 bases between. The V gene's germline CDR1 is SEHNR and CDR2 FQNEAQ (reference sequence). There are 11 residues in the CDR3. Incomplete CDR3 DNA: TGTGCCAGCAGCCAACAAGAGACC. This encodes CASSQQET. The CDR3 as a whole reads CASSQQETQYF.

With respect to this clone: The read ends 3 residues shy of where the CDR3 ends; the end is completed using the germline J gene. The chain joins TRBV2 to TRBJ2-1; possibly TRBD1 or TRBD2 for D (5 bases each). The CDR3 contains 15 residues. Trimming shortened V by 3 bases and J by 2 bases, and 11 bases separated the two germline ends. CDR1 is SNHLY and CDR2 is FYNNEI in the germline V gene. This CDR3 reads CASSERGSAYNEQFF. The sequenced CDR3 bases are TGTGCCAGCAGTGAGAGGGGCAGCGCCTACAATGAG.

Note on this clone: The DNA ends 3 residues before the CDR3 does, and the rest of the CDR3 is filled in from the germline J gene. V gene TRBV19 combines with J gene TRBJ2-2; TRBD2 matches at 8 bases. The CDR3 covers 16 residues. V shed 4 bases, J shed 7 bases, and the junction held 11 bases outside the gene matches. Germline CDR1 is LNHDA and CDR2 is SQIVND (reference sequence). This CDR3 reads CASSTSGGPKGGELFF. The DNA read from the CDR3 is TGTGCCAGTAGTACCTCGGGGGGGCCTAAGGGCGGGGAG.

Worth noting for this clone: The DNA ends 3 residues before the CDR3 does, and the rest of the CDR3 is filled in from the germline J gene. The V and J genes are TRBV10-2 and TRBJ2-1, with 7 bases that match TRBD1. The germline CDR1 and CDR2 sequences are WSHSY and SAAADI. The trim removed 2 bases at V and 0 bases at J, leaving 1 base unmatched. The CDR3 is made up of 15 amino acids. CDR3 DNA (partial): TGCGCCAGCAGTGAGGGGACAGCCTCCTACAATGAG. The encoded protein is CASSEGTASYNE. The whole CDR3 protein is CASSEGTASYNEQFF.

Of note for this clone: The missing CDR3 end, 3 residues past where the read stops, is filled in from the germline J gene. J is TRBJ2-1 and V is TRBV19; unclear D gene. Looked up from germline, CDR1 is LNHDA and CDR2 is SQIVND (reference sequence). Trimming removed 4 bases from V and 9 bases from J, with 13 bases in between. The CDR3 runs 13 residues. This chain's CDR3 is CASSTRAFGEQFF. CDR3 bases read: TGTGCCAGTAGTACCCGAGCGTTCGGTGAG.

Turning to this clone: Sequencing ends 3 residues short of the CDR3 end; the germline J gene provides the rest. The chain couples TRBV5-1 to TRBJ1-6; D unclear. The germline CDR1 and CDR2 sequences are SGHRS and YFSETQ. Trimming pared 1 base from V and 7 bases from J, leaving 9 bases between. The CDR3 contains 14 residues. The sequenced CDR3 bases are TGCGCCAGCAGCTTGAGCCAGGAAAATTCACCC. This gives the protein CASSLSQENSP. The whole CDR3 sequence reads CASSLSQENSPLHF. Drawing the rest from reference TRBV5-1 and TRBJ1-6, the complete variable domain is KAGVTQTPRYLIKTRGQQVTLSCSPISGHRSVSWYQQTPGQGLQFLFEYFSETQRNKGNFPGRFSGRQFSNSRSEMNVSTLELGDSALYLCASSLSQENSPLHFGNGTRLTVT.

The sequenced CDR3 bases are TGTGCCAGCAGCTTAACCGGCAGGGCCTACGAG. It encodes CASSLTGRAYE. Given in full, the CDR3 is CASSLTGRAYEQYF. The chain recombines TRBV7-9 with TRBJ2-7; possibly TRBD1 for D (5 bases). The read ends 3 residues shy of where the CDR3 ends; the end is completed using the germline J gene. CDR1 is SEHNR, CDR2 FQNEAQ, per germline (reference sequence). Trimming cost V 2 bases and J 2 bases, with 10 bases left between them. The CDR3 consists of 14 residues. The variable domain in full, completed from reference TRBV7-9 and TRBJ2-7, reads DTGVSQNPRHKITKRGQNVTFRCDPISEHNRLYWYRQTLGQGPEFLTYFQNEAQLEKSRLLSDRFSAERPKGSFSTLEIQRTEQGDSAMYLCASSLTGRAYEQYFGPGTRLTVT.

About this clone itself: Sequencing ends 3 residues short of the CDR3 end; the germline J gene provides the rest. The chain couples TRBV19 to TRBJ1-5; 9 nucleotides agree with TRBD1. This CDR3 spans 15 amino acids. V shed 7 bases, J shed 3 bases, and the junction held 7 bases outside the gene matches. Germline CDR1 LNHDA, CDR2 SQIVND (reference sequence). The sequenced CDR3 bases are TGTGCCAGTATGGACAGGGGCCATCTCAATCAGCCC. Protein sequence: CASMDRGHLNQP. The full CDR3 reads CASMDRGHLNQPQHF.

About this clone itself: Read data end 3 residues before the CDR3 end; the end is taken from the germline J gene. The chain links TRBV30 to TRBJ1-4; 8 bases are shared with TRBD1. Germline V gives CDR1 GTSNPN, CDR2 SVGIG (reference sequence). The length of the CDR3 is 15 residues. The V gene end was trimmed by 3 bases and the J gene end by 5 bases; junction bases not matched to a gene: 8. The CDR3 is CAWRAGQGTNEKLFF. CDR3 DNA, as far as it was read: TGTGCCTGGAGGGCTGGACAGGGAACGAATGAAAAA.

As regards this clone: Coverage ceases 3 residues before the CDR3 finishes, and the germline J gene fills in the end. The rearrangement links TRBV5-6 to TRBJ2-7, with a weak D call TRBD1 (6 bases). Germline-derived CDR1 and CDR2 are SGHDT and YYEEEE. The CDR3 contains 15 residues. The V end was cut by 1 base, the J end by 5 bases, with 16 bases between. CDR3 DNA (partial): TGTGCCAGCAGCTTGTGGGCAGCGAACAGGGACGAG. Translated: CASSLWAANRDE. The whole CDR3 is CASSLWAANRDEQYF. Complete variable domain (other parts from reference TRBV5-6 and TRBJ2-7): DAGVTQSPTHLIKTRGQQVTLRCSPKSGHDTVSWYQQALGQGPQFIFQYYEEEERQRGNFPDRFSGHQFPNYSSELNVNALLLGDSALYLCASSLWAANRDEQYFGPGTRLTVT.

On this clone itself: From the germline J gene comes the end of the CDR3, since the read stops 3 residues before it. The V gene is TRBV9, the J gene TRBJ1-6, with TRBD1 matching 7 bases. Germline V gene sequence: CDR1 SGDLS, CDR2 YYNGEE. This CDR3 has 15 residues. The V segment lost 4 bases and the J segment 6 bases; nucleotides outside the gene matches: 7. This CDR3 is CASSSRTGFNSPLHF. The sequenced CDR3 bases are TGTGCCAGCAGCTCCAGGACAGGATTTAATTCACCC.